These 32 T cell receptor beta chains originate from one sample sequenced in a study of metastatic and nonmetastatic thyroid tumors. Ahead of thyroid surgery, no patient had received treatment of any kind. Via MiXCR, TCRdb re-called the PCR reads. The sample has 40,000 to 55,000 clones; under 20% are singletons. The sample was blood. These receptors came from a female donor with papillary thyroid cancer or a benign thyroid nodule (not recorded which). Some clones in this sample may be carry-over from other donors' samples.

Regarding this clone: The sample contains more than one DNA sequence encoding this CDR3. The rearrangement links TRBV5-1 to TRBJ2-1; D gene uncertain. The V end lost 0 bases, the J end lost 14 bases, and 15 bases lay between the germline ends. The CDR3 is made up of 13 amino acids. Looked up from germline, CDR1 is SGHRS and CDR2 is YFSETQ. The DNA for the CDR3 is TGCGCCAGCAGCTTGGCCGGCAAGGTACCCGAGTTCTTC. Translating gives CASSLAGKVPEFF.

The table lists this clone with a few counts. No conserved phenylalanine or tryptophan is present at the end of the CDR3, so a read error is the likely explanation. The chain is built from TRBV6-1 and TRBJ2-3; maybe TRBD1 (6 bases). The germline V gene encodes CDR1 MNHNS and CDR2 SASEGT. This CDR3 is built from 16 residues. In nucleotides, the CDR3 is TGTGCCAGCAAGGCCCAGGGACATCAGTACACAGATGCGCAGTATGTT. It yields the protein CASKAQGHQYTDAQYV.

The sample holds many counts of this clone. The chain links TRBV6-2 or TRBV6-3 to TRBJ2-2; tentative D call: TRBD1 (5 bases). The V gene lost 7 bases and the J gene lost 3 bases, with 9 bases spanning the gap. CDR3 length: 13 amino acids. In germline, CDR1 is MNHEY, CDR2 SVGEGT. Written as DNA, the CDR3 is TGTGCCAGCAAGGGGCGAGACACCGGGGAGCTGTTTTTT. Protein product: CASKGRDTGELFF.

The table lists this clone with many counts. J is TRBJ2-7 and V is TRBV7-8; possibly TRBD1 or TRBD2 for D (6 bases each). Germline values: CDR1 SGHVS, CDR2 FQNEAQ. Trimming left V 3 bases short and J 1 base short, with 19 bases between. There are 17 residues in the CDR3. CDR3: CASSLGRGRRPSYEQYF. The DNA for the CDR3 is TGTGCCAGCAGCTTGGGAAGGGGGAGGCGCCCTTCCTACGAGCAGTACTTC.

The rearrangement uses TRBV4-1 and TRBJ2-7, with 7 nucleotides matching TRBD2. This CDR3 comprises 17 residues. V shed 3 bases, J shed 4 bases, and the junction held 15 bases outside the gene matches. The V gene's germline CDR1 is MGHRA and CDR2 YSYEKL. The CDR3 region has the DNA TGCGCCAGCAGCCACCGCCAGTACGGCGGGAGTCTATACGAGCAGTACTTC. Protein sequence: CASSHRQYGGSLYEQYF.

This clone was found many times. This sequence may be a read error, since a much larger clone differs from it by one base. The sample has other DNA sequences that encode this CDR3 too. The rearrangement uses TRBV6-1 and TRBJ2-3; TRBD2 agrees at 11 bases. CDR1 MNHNS and CDR2 SASEGT come from the germline V gene. The CDR3 covers 15 residues. J was trimmed by 6 bases and V by 7 bases; bases with no gene match: 9. CDR3 sequence reads: CASTLTSGSADTQYF. The CDR3 DNA sequence: TGTGCCAGCACCCTCACTAGCGGGAGCGCGGATACGCAGTATTTT.

In this sample, this clone turned up many times. The V call is TRBV30, the J call TRBJ2-3, with D perhaps matching TRBD2 (7 bases). The CDR3 totals 14 residues. V shed 1 base and J shed 5 bases, with 13 bases lying between them. Germline V lookup: CDR1 GTSNPN, CDR2 SVGIG (reference sequence). The CDR3 nucleotides are TGTGCCTGGAGTGCGGGGGGCATGGGAGATACGCAGTATTTT. This sequence encodes CAWSAGGMGDTQYF.

V usage is TRBV7-6 and J usage is TRBJ2-7; 10 bases are a match to TRBD2. The CDR3 is made up of 17 amino acids. Germline V gene sequence: CDR1 SGHVS, CDR2 FNYEAQ. The ends lost 5 bases at V and 2 bases at J; junction bases unmatched: 12. CDR3 residues: CASSHPSSGRIPYEQYF. CDR3 coding DNA: TGTGCCAGCAGCCATCCCAGTAGCGGGAGGATCCCCTACGAGCAGTACTTC.

In its sample, this clone was seen many times. The chain uses TRBV6-1 and TRBJ1-1; D is undetermined. This CDR3 has 14 residues. Deletions cut 8 bases from V and 1 base from J, with 14 bases between. Germline CDR1 reads MNHNS; CDR2 reads SASEGT. Here the CDR3 DNA reads TGTGCCAGCCGACGGATTATTTCGAACACTGAAGCTTTCTTT. Amino acids: CASRRIISNTEAFF.

This clone showed up many times. The chain combines TRBV6-1 with TRBJ2-1; no clear D. CDR1 is MNHNS and CDR2 is SASEGT in the germline V gene. The length of the CDR3 is 12 residues. V lost 3 bases and J 9 bases, leaving 9 bases between the germline ends. The CDR3 coding sequence is TGTGCCAGCAGTGATCGCTTTGGTGAGCAGTTCTTC. Translating gives CASSDRFGEQFF.

This clone was seen many times. The rearrangement links TRBV6-1 to TRBJ1-2, with TRBD1 matching over 7 bases. Germline V gene sequence: CDR1 MNHNS, CDR2 SASEGT. The CDR3 is 15 residues long. V was clipped by 3 bases and J by 5 bases; unmatched bases: 9. CDR3 sequence reads: CASSEGQGVYYGYTF. CDR3 coding DNA: TGTGCCAGCAGTGAGGGTCAGGGGGTTTATTATGGCTACACCTTC.

At least ten counts were recorded for this clone. The chain carries TRBV20-1 and TRBJ1-5, with D possibly TRBD1 on 6 matching bases. From germline, CDR1 is DFQATT and CDR2 SNEGSKA (reference sequence). V was trimmed by 0 bases and J by 0 bases, leaving 12 bases between them. The CDR3 runs to 16 residues. The CDR3 spells CSARDGGGGSNQPQHF. The CDR3, as DNA: TGCAGTGCTAGAGATGGAGGGGGTGGTAGCAATCAGCCCCAGCATTTT.

As concerns this clone: At the DNA level, this CDR3 is encoded by other sequences in the same sample as well. This chain joins TRBV20-1 and TRBJ2-7; TRBD1 or TRBD2 may be the D gene (6 bases each). The CDR3 sequence is 16 residues long. Trimming removed 0 bases from V and 4 bases from J, with 19 bases in between. Germline V gives CDR1 DFQATT, CDR2 SNEGSKA (reference sequence). CDR3 nucleotides: TGCAGTGCTAGAGATAGGGGAGCGGGTAGGGGGTACGAGCAGTACTTC. This encodes CSARDRGAGRGYEQYF.

CDR3 protein: CASSLLAGKSSYNEQFF. The CDR3 nucleotides are TGTGCCAGCAGCTTGCTAGCGGGCAAGAGCTCCTACAATGAGCAGTTCTTC. The V and J genes are TRBV5-4 and TRBJ2-1; 8 bases are a match to TRBD2. The V and J ends lost 1 base and 0 bases, in that order; junction bases with no gene match: 6. Germline V gives CDR1 SGHNT, CDR2 YYREEE (reference sequence). The CDR3 consists of 17 residues.

The CDR3, as DNA: TGCACTGTCTCCAGCAACACCGGGGAGCTGTTTTTT. Residues: CTVSSNTGELFF. This rearrangement joins TRBV20-1 to TRBJ2-2; unclear D gene. The CDR3 has 12 amino acids. In germline, CDR1 is DFQATT, CDR2 SNEGSKA (reference sequence).

This sequence joins TRBV6-1 and TRBJ2-7; D gene unclear. The germline CDR1 and CDR2 sequences are MNHNS and SASEGT. The CDR3 runs 16 residues. Between the trimmed V and J ends, which lost 5 bases and 2 bases, there was a span of 19 bases. The CDR3 region has the DNA TGTGCCAGCAGTCATTATGCGGAGACATCAACCTACGAGCAGTACTTC. It translates to CASSHYAETSTYEQYF.

This clone came up many times. The rearrangement uses TRBV4-2 and TRBJ1-2, with a possible D match to TRBD1 (6 bases). Trimming removed 4 bases from V and 2 bases from J, with 17 bases in between. The CDR3 consists of 16 residues. The germline CDR1 and CDR2 sequences are LGHNA and YNFKEQ. The CDR3 sequence is CASSPGRGQRNYGYTF. CDR3 bases: TGTGCCAGCAGCCCGGGAAGGGGACAAAGAAACTATGGCTACACCTTC.

This chain uses TRBV18 with TRBJ1-5; TRBD1 aligns across 7 bases. The CDR3 has 14 amino acids. Germline V gives CDR1 KGHSH, CDR2 LQKENI. Germline trimming cut 5 bases from V and 4 bases from J; bases unmatched to any gene: 5. CDR3 nucleotide sequence: TGTGCCAGCTCATACAGGGACAGAAATCAGCCCCAGCATTTT. It yields the protein CASSYRDRNQPQHF.

This clone is classed as medium-sized (0.01 to 0.1%). The CDR3: CASSGGRGYGNTIYF. The CDR3 DNA is TGTGCCAGCAGTGGGGGGCGGGGATACGGAAACACCATATATTTT. The rearrangement links TRBV6-1 to TRBJ1-3; weak D call: TRBD1 (6 bases). Germline V gives CDR1 MNHNS, CDR2 SASEGT. The CDR3 has 15 residues. Trimming cost V 4 bases and J 4 bases, with 14 bases left between them.

This clone was seen ten or more times. At the DNA level, this CDR3 is encoded by other sequences in the same sample as well. The chain couples TRBV6-1 to TRBJ1-5; 10 bases match TRBD1. CDR1 MNHNS and CDR2 SASEGT come from the germline V gene. Trimming took 5 bases from V and 5 from J; bases not matched to a gene: 12. This CDR3 is built from 17 residues. DNA for the CDR3: TGTGCCAGCAGTTCCCCTACGACAGGGGGCGCGCATCAGCCCCAGCATTTT. Translation gives CASSSPTTGGAHQPQHF.

Points on this clone: At one of its ends the junction is not consistent with the germline gene, which may arise from a read error. The chain combines TRBV14 with TRBJ1-6; weak D call: TRBD1 (5 bases). Per germline, CDR1 SGHDN and CDR2 FVKESK. The CDR3 spans 15 residues. The CDR3 loop is CASSQWVGVSSPIHF. The CDR3 region has the DNA TGTGCCAGCAGCCAATGGGTGGGGGTGAGCTCACCCATCCACTTT.

This clone has ten or more counts. The gene calls are TRBV6-2 or TRBV6-3 and TRBJ2-1, with D hard to call. The germline V gene has CDR1 MNHEY and CDR2 SVGEGT. V lost 3 bases and J lost 0, with 9 bases in between. This CDR3 has 15 amino acids. The CDR3 DNA reads TGTGCCAGCAGTTATTCGCGGAGCTCCTACAATGAGCAGTTCTTC. Translated: CASSYSRSSYNEQFF.

This clone was counted between two and nine times. CDR3 residues: CASNSGRPYKQYF. CDR3 nucleotides: TGCGCCAGCAATAGCGGGAGGCCATACAAGCAGTACTTC. The V call is TRBV10-2, the J call TRBJ2-7, with 10 bases aligning to TRBD2. The CDR3 runs to 13 residues. Trimming removed 7 bases from V and 8 bases from J; junction bases left unmatched: 8. CDR1 and CDR2 from the germline V gene are WSHSY and SAAADI.

This clone was picked up many times. V and J are TRBV5-4 and TRBJ1-2, with TRBD1 matching over 8 bases. The CDR3 spans 15 residues. Losses at the gene ends were 2 bases for V and 6 bases for J; bases not matched to a gene: 9. The germline V gene encodes CDR1 SGHNT and CDR2 YYREEE (reference sequence). CDR3 protein: CASSFRGQSPNGYTF. CDR3 DNA sequence: TGTGCCAGCAGCTTCAGGGGGCAAAGTCCTAATGGCTACACCTTC. Drawing the rest from reference TRBV5-4 and TRBJ1-2, the complete variable domain is ETGVTQSPTHLIKTRGQQVTLRCSSQSGHNTVSWYQQALGQGPQFIFQYYREEENGRGNFPPRFSGLQFPNYSSELNVNALELDDSALYLCASSFRGQSPNGYTFGSGTRLTVV.

The rearrangement links TRBV19 to TRBJ2-7, with 8 bases matching TRBD2. This CDR3 is built from 18 residues. CDR1 is LNHDA, CDR2 SQIVND, per germline (reference sequence). The trim removed 5 bases at V and 2 bases at J, leaving 17 bases unmatched. The CDR3 here is CASSEGLGSTSRAYEQYF. CDR3 DNA sequence: TGTGCCAGTAGTGAGGGACTAGGGTCGACTAGTCGGGCCTACGAGCAGTACTTC.

This clone occurred many times. V is TRBV2 and J is TRBJ2-4; D is perhaps TRBD1 or TRBD2 (5 bases each). V dropped 4 bases and J dropped 7 bases, with 14 bases sitting between them. CDR3 size: 14 residues. Germline values: CDR1 SNHLY, CDR2 FYNNEI. The CDR3 protein is CASSAPGTVNIQYF. The CDR3 nucleotides read TGTGCCAGCAGTGCACCCGGGACGGTGAACATTCAGTACTTC.

This clone was observed at least ten times. This chain connects TRBV2 to TRBJ1-3, with a tentative D call TRBD1 (6 bases). CDR3 length: 11 residues. Trimming removed 10 bases from V and 9 bases from J, with 13 bases in between. Germline CDR1 reads SNHLY; CDR2 reads FYNNEI. DNA of the CDR3: TGTGCCACTTCAGGGGCCCCCACCATATATTTT. Translation: CATSGAPTIYF. The whole variable domain, remainder taken from reference TRBV2 and TRBJ1-3, is EPEVTQTPSHQVTQMGQEVILRCVPISNHLYFYWYRQILGQKVEFLVSFYNNEISEKSEIFDDQFSVERPDGSNFTLKIRSTKLEDSAMYFCATSGAPTIYFGEGSWLTVV.

In its sample, this clone was seen many times. The J gene is TRBJ2-2, the V gene TRBV7-2; no clear D gene. The CDR3 is made up of 15 amino acids. Trimming removed 3 bases from V and 1 base from J, with 9 bases in between. Germline V gene data show CDR1 as SGHTA and CDR2 as FQGNSA. The CDR3 DNA follows: TGTGCCAGCAGCTTCGGTAGCCAGAACACCGGGGAGCTGTTTTTT. It yields the protein CASSFGSQNTGELFF.

The sample holds many counts of this clone. The chain is built from TRBV27 and TRBJ2-7, with D unclear. In germline, CDR1 is MNHEY, CDR2 SMNVEV (reference sequence). Trimming pared 5 bases from V and 2 bases from J, leaving 16 bases between. There are 15 residues in the CDR3. The chain's CDR3 is CASSPAGAGPYEQYF. CDR3 nucleotide sequence: TGTGCCAGCAGTCCTGCAGGAGCCGGTCCCTACGAGCAGTACTTC.

The genes are TRBV30 and TRBJ2-6; TRBD1 matches at 10 bases. CDR3 length: 17 amino acids. Germline V gene lookup returns CDR1 GTSNPN and CDR2 SVGIG (reference sequence). The J segment lost 4 bases and the V segment lost 2 bases, leaving 8 bases of the junction unmatched. Here the CDR3 DNA reads TGTGCCTGGAGTCCCCGGACAGGGGGATCCGGGGCCAACGTCCTGACTTTC. Translation gives CAWSPRTGGSGANVLTF.

This clone showed up just a few times. The junction does not match germline at one end; this may be a read error. V usage is TRBV15 and J usage is TRBJ2-5; D is unresolved. This CDR3 has 13 residues. In germline, CDR1 is LNHNV, CDR2 YYDKDF (reference sequence). CDR3 residues: CATSRDRRETRYF. The CDR3, as DNA: TGTGCAACCAGCAGAGATAGACGAGAGACCCGGTACTTC.

In its sample, this clone was seen many times. This chain joins TRBV18 and TRBJ1-2; D gene ambiguous. The V gene lost 6 bases and the J gene lost 3 bases, with 11 bases spanning the gap. Germline CDR1 and CDR2: KGHSH and LQKENI. CDR3 length: 13 amino acids. CDR3 sequence: CASSGGFDYGYTF. Written as DNA, the CDR3 is TGTGCCAGCTCGGGAGGGTTTGACTATGGCTACACCTTC.